This TCR beta chain was recorded in a study of early T cells in non-severe SARS-CoV-2 infection. General study findings and limits: Private and CD4 specificities were missed by VDJdb matching, which favored anti-spike CD8 responses.

This clonotype was detected only a few times. What it binds is unknown. One entry per CDR3 protein results from TCRdb running MiXCR on the 5' RACE reads. The sample yields under 70,000 distinct CDR3 sequences, roughly 12% seen once. With 9 bases clipped from V and 2 bases from J, the junction kept 1 base outside the gene matches. The CDR3 length is 12 residues. Germline lookup yields CDR1 MDHEN and CDR2 SYDVKM. The sequenced sample consisted of whole blood. The TCR sequence derives from an adult who was a healthcare worker with PCR-confirmed SARS-CoV-2 infection or an uninfected control (not recorded which). The chain links TRBV28 to TRBJ1-2; TRBD1 aligns across 9 bases. CDR3 sequence: CASDRGNYGYTF. The CDR3 DNA reads as TGTGCCAGTGACAGGGGGAACTATGGCTACACCTTC.